This T cell receptor beta chain was sequenced for a study of T-cell reconstitution after alpha-beta-depleted transplantation in children. Preparation of the TCRbeta library involved a method that used unique molecular identifiers. TCRdb independently ran MiXCR on the PCR reads; one entry per CDR3 protein. The sample holds about 590,000 distinct CDR3 sequences, 13% seen once. General study findings and limits: Newly produced T cells mostly accounted for T-cell counts and diversity one year post-transplant. Roughly two months post-transplant, alpha-beta T cells reportedly originated from several hundred graft clones that had expanded. Where some patients showed high TCRbeta diversity at day 60, it came from recipient T cells and thymic progenitors that had survived.

This CDR3 spans 14 amino acids. Germline trimming cut 4 bases from V and 6 bases from J; bases unmatched to any gene: 12. The germline V gene encodes CDR1 DFQATT and CDR2 SNEGSKA (reference sequence). The sample holds a few counts of this clonotype. The antigen remains unidentified. The source material was PBMCs, mostly from graft donor cells, sampled 360 days after TCRalphabeta/CD19-depleted stem cell transplant. The rearrangement joins TRBV20-1 to TRBJ2-7, with 7 bases that match TRBD1. The clonotype was recovered from a male patient younger than 18 who had a stem cell transplant for acute myeloid leukemia, so the T cells may come from the graft donor. CDR3 DNA: TGCAGTGCTAAGGTCAGGGGGTCAAGAGGCGAGCAGTACTTC. Amino acid sequence: CSAKVRGSRGEQYF.